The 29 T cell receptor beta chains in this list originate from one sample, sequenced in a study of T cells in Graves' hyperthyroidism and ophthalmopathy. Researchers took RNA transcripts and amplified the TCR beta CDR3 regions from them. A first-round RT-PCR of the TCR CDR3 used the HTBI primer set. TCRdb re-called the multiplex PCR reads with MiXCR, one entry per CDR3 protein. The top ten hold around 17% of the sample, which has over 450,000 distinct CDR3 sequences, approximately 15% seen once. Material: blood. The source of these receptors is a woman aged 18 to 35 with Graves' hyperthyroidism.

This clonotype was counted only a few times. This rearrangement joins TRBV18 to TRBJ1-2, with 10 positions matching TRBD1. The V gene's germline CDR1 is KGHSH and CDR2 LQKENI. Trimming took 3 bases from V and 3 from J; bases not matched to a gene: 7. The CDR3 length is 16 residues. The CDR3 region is CASSPSGTGVDYGYTF. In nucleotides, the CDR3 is TGTGCCAGCTCACCGTCCGGGACAGGGGTTGACTATGGCTACACCTTC.

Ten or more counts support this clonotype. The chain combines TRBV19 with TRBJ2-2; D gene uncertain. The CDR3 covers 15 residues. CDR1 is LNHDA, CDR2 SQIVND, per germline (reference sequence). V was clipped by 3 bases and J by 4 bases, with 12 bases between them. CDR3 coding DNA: TGTGCCAGTAGTATCGCTGCCGGTAGCACCGGGGAGCTGTTTTTT. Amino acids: CASSIAAGSTGELFF.

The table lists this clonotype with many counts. The chain's CDR3 is CASSPLKSSNQPQHF. The CDR3 DNA is TGTGCCAGCAGTCCGCTGAAGAGTAGCAATCAGCCCCAGCATTTT. This chain links TRBV2 with TRBJ1-5; no firm D call. CDR3 length: 15 residues. Trimming shortened V by 5 bases and J by 0 bases, and 11 bases separated the two germline ends. Germline CDR1 reads SNHLY; CDR2 reads FYNNEI.

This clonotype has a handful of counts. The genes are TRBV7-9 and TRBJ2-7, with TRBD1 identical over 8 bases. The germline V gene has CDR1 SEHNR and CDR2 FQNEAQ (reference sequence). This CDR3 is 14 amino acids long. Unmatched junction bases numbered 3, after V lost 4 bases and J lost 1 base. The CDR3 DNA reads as TGTGCCAGCAGCTCGCAGGGGGCATCCTACGAGCAGTACGTC. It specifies CASSSQGASYEQYV.

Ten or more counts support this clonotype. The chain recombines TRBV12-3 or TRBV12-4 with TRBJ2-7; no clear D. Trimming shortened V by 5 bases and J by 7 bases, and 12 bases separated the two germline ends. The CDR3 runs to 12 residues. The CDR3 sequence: CASSLASVEQYF. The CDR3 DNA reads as TGTGCCAGCAGTCTCGCCTCTGTGGAGCAGTACTTC.

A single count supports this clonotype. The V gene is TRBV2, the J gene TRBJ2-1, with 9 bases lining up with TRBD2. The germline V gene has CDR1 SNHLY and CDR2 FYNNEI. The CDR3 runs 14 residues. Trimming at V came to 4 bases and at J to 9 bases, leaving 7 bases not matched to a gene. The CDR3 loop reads CASSVAGGQAEQFF. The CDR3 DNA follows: TGTGCCAGCAGTGTTGCGGGAGGGCAGGCTGAGCAGTTCTTC.

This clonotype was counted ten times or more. The CDR3 reads CASSSGQGAVYGYTF. CDR3 nucleotides: TGTGCCAGCAGTTCGGGACAGGGAGCGGTCTATGGCTACACCTTC. The chain joins TRBV28 to TRBJ1-2; 9 bases line up with TRBD1. The CDR3 is made up of 15 amino acids. Germline values: CDR1 MDHEN, CDR2 SYDVKM. After removal of 4 bases from V and 4 bases from J, the junction contained 7 bases not matched to a gene.

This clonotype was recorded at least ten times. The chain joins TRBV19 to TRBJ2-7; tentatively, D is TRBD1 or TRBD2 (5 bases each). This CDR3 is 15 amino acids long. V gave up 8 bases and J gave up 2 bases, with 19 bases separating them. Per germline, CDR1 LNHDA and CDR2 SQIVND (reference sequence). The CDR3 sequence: CASSVSRGRTYEQYF. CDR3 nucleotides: TGTGCCAGTTCGGTGTCGAGGGGAAGGACCTACGAGCAGTACTTC.

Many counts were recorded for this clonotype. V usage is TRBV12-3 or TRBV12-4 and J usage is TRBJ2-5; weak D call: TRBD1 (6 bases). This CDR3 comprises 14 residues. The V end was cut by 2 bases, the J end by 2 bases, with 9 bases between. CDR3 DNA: TGTGCCAGCAGTTTAACCAGGGGACAAGAGACCCAGTACTTC. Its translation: CASSLTRGQETQYF.

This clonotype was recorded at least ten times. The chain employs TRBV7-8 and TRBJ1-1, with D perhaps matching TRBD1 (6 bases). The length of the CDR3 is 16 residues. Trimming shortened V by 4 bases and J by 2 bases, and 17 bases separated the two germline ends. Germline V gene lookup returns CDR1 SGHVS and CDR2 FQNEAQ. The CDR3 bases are TGTGCCAGCAGCTCGCACAGGGAACTGACTAACACTGAAGCTTTCTTT. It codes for CASSSHRELTNTEAFF.

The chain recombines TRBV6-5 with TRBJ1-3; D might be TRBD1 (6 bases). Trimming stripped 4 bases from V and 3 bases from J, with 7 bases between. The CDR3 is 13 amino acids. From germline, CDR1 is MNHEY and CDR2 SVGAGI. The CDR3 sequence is CASSWTDGNTIYF. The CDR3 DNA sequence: TGTGCCAGCAGTTGGACAGATGGAAACACCATATATTTT.

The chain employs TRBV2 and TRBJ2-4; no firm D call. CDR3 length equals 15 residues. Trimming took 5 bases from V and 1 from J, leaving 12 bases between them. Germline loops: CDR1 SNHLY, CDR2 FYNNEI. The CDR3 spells CASSRIRVAKNIQYF. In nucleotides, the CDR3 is TGTGCCAGCAGTAGGATACGGGTGGCCAAAAACATTCAGTACTTC.

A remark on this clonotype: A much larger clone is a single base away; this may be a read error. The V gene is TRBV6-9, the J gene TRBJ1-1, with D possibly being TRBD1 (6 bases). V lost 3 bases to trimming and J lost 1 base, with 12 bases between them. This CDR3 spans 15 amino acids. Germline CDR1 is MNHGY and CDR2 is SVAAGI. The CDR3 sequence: CASSYGQCSNTEAFF. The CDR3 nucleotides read TGTGCCAGCAGTTACGGACAGTGTTCGAACACTGAAGCTTTCTTT.

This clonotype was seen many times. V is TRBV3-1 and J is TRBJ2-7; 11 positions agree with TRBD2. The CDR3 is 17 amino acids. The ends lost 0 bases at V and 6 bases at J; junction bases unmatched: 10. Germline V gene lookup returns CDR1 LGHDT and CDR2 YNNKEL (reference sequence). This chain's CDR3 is CASSQDFVTSGKGEQYF. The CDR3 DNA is TGTGCCAGCAGCCAAGATTTTGTGACTAGCGGGAAGGGCGAGCAGTACTTC.

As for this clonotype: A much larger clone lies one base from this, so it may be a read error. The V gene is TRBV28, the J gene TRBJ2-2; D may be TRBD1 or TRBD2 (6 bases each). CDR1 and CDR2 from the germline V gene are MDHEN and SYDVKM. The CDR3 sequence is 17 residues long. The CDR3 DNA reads TGTGCCCGCAGAGGGGGTCCGGAGGGCCGATGGACCGGGGAGCTGTTTTTT. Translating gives CARRGGPEGRWTGELFF.

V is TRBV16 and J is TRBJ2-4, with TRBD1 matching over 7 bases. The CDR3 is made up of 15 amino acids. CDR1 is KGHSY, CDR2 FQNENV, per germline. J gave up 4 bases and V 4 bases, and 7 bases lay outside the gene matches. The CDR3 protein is CASSPRDRTKNIQYF. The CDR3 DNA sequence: TGTGCCAGCAGCCCCCGGGACAGAACAAAAAACATTCAGTACTTC. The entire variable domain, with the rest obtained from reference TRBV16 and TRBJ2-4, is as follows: GEEVAQTPKHLVRGEGQKAKLYCAPIKGHSYVFWYQQVLKNEFKFLISFQNENVFDETGMPKERFSAKCLPNSPCSLEIQATKLEDSAVYFCASSPRDRTKNIQYFGAGTRLSVL.

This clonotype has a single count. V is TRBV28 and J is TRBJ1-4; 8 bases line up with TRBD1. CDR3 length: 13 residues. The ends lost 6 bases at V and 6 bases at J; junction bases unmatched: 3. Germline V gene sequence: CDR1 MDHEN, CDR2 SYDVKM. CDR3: CASSPGGYEKLFF. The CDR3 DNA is TGTGCCAGCAGCCCAGGGGGCTATGAAAAACTGTTTTTT.

CDR3 DNA sequence: TGTGCCAGCAGCCTAACCACAGGACTAGCGGGAGCTGAGCAGTTCTTC. This sequence encodes CASSLTTGLAGAEQFF. The chain links TRBV11-3 to TRBJ2-1; 13 bases line up with TRBD2. The CDR3 totals 16 residues. With V trimmed by 5 bases and J by 9 bases, 10 bases remained unmatched. The germline CDR1 and CDR2 sequences are SGHNT and YENEEA.

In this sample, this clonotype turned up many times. The CDR3 spells CASSVSGTPNTGELFF. CDR3 bases: TGTGCCAGCAGCGTCTCCGGGACACCAAACACCGGGGAGCTGTTTTTT. The V and J genes are TRBV9 and TRBJ2-2; perhaps TRBD1 as D (6 bases). Trimming stripped 2 bases from V and 2 bases from J, with 13 bases between. The germline V gene encodes CDR1 SGDLS and CDR2 YYNGEE. The CDR3 sequence is 16 residues long.

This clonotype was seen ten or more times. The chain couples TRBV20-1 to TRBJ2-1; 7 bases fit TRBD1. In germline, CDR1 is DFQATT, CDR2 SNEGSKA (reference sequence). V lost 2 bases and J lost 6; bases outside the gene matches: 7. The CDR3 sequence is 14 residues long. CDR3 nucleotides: TGCAGTGCTAGAAGGGGGCTGCTTCCCAATGAGCAGTTCTTC. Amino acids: CSARRGLLPNEQFF.

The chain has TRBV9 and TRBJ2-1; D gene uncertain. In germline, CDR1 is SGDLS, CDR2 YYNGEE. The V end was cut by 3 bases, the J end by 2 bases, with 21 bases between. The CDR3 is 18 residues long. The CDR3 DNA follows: TGTGCCAGCAGCGCTGGATTGTCCTCTCACGGCACCTACAATGAGCAGTTCTTC. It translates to CASSAGLSSHGTYNEQFF.

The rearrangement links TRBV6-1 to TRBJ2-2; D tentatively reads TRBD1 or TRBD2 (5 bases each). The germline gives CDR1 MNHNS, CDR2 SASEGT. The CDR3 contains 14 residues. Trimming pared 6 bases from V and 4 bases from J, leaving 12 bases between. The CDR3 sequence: CASRGTDPTGELFF. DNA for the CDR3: TGTGCCAGCAGGGGGACGGATCCCACCGGGGAGCTGTTTTTT.

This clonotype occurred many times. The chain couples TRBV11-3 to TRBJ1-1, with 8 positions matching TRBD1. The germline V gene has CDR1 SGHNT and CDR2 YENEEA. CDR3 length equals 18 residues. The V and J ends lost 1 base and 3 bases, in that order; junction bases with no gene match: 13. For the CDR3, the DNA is TGTGCCAGCAGCTTAGCATCTCTGCAGGGGGCTCGGGACACTGAAGCTTTCTTT. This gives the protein CASSLASLQGARDTEAFF.

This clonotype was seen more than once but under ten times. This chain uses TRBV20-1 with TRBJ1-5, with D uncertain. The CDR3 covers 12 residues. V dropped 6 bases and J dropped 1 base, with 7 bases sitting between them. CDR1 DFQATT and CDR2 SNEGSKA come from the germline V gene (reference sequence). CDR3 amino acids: CSATNSNQPQHF. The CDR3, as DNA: TGCAGTGCCACGAACAGCAATCAGCCCCAGCATTTT.

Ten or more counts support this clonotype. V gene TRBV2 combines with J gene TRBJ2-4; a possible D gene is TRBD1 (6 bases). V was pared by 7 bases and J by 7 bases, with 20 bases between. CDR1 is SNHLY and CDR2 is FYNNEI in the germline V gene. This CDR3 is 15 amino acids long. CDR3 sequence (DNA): TGTGCCAGCACGAGGGGGAACAGCTTGCAGAACATTCAGTACTTC. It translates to CASTRGNSLQNIQYF.

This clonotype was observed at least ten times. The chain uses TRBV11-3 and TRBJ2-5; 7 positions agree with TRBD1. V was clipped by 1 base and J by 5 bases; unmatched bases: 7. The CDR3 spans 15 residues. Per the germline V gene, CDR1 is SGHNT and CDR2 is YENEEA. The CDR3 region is CASSLGGGIGETQYF. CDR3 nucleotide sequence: TGTGCCAGCAGCTTAGGAGGGGGCATAGGGGAGACCCAGTACTTC.

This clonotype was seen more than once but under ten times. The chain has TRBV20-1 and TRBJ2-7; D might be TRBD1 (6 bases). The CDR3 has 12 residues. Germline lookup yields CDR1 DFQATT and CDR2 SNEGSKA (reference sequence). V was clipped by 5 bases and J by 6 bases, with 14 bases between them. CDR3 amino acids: CSAQTSRGEQYF. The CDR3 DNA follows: TGCAGTGCTCAAACCAGCAGGGGCGAGCAGTACTTC.

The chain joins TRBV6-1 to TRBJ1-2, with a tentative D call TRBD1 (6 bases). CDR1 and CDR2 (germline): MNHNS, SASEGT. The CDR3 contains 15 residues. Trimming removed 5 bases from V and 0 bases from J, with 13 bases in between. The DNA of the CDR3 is TGTGCCAGCAGTACCCAGACAGGCTCTAACTATGGCTACACCTTC. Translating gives CASSTQTGSNYGYTF.

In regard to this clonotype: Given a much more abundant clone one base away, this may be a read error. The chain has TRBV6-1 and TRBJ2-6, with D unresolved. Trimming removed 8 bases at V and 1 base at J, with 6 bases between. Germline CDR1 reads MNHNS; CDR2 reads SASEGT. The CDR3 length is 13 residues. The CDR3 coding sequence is TGTGCCAGCTGCCCTTCTGGGGCCAACGTCCTGACTTTC. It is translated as CASCPSGANVLTF.